These T cell receptor beta chains were read from a single sample in a study of T cell responses to AZD1222 COVID-19 vaccine. The protocol was immunoSEQ multiplex PCR, while the TCRdb copy is restricted to in-frame clones and leaves out a portion. The sample has tens of thousands of clones, roughly 86% seen once. The sample was peripheral blood, taken on day 0 of AZD1222 vaccination. All receptors derive from an adult in good health. CDR3s include the opening cysteine and the closing phenylalanine or tryptophan. Each record gives: V gene, clone size, J gene, D gene, CDR3 protein, CDR3 DNA. D genes are given only for firm matches. The size entry is marked missing in some rows and otherwise reads once, few, many or a size class.

v_call: TRBV29-1; clone_size: .; j_call: TRBJ2-1; d_call: TRBD1; cdr3_aa: CSVGGQGLHNEQFF; cdr3_nt: TGCAGCGTTGGGGGACAGGGGTTGCACAATGAGCAGTTCTTC
v_call: TRBV4-2; clone_size: .; j_call: TRBJ1-2; d_call: TRBD1; cdr3_aa: CASSQESTGQYGGYTF; cdr3_nt: TGTGCCAGCAGCCAAGAGTCGACAGGGCAATACGGTGGCTACACCTTC
v_call: TRBV6-5; clone_size: once; j_call: TRBJ1-1; d_call: .; cdr3_aa: CASRHTGTSTEAFF; cdr3_nt: TGTGCCAGCAGGCATACAGGGACATCCACTGAAGCTTTCTTT
v_call: TRBV5-5; clone_size: .; j_call: TRBJ1-5; d_call: TRBD1; cdr3_aa: CASSLTGGGNQPQHF; cdr3_nt: TGTGCCAGCAGCTTAACAGGGGGAGGCAATCAGCCCCAGCATTTT
v_call: TRBV3-1/TRBV3-2; clone_size: .; j_call: TRBJ2-5; d_call: .; cdr3_aa: CASSQVYRSQETQYF; cdr3_nt: TGTGCCAGCAGCCAAGTGTACCGGAGCCAAGAGACCCAGTACTTC
v_call: TRBV7-2; clone_size: .; j_call: TRBJ1-6; d_call: .; cdr3_aa: CASSSKTILYNSPLHF; cdr3_nt: TGTGCCAGCAGCTCTAAGACGATCCTTTATAATTCACCCCTCCACTTT
v_call: TRBV11-2; clone_size: .; j_call: TRBJ1-1; d_call: .; cdr3_aa: CASSLEFGRRNTEAFF; cdr3_nt: TGTGCCAGCAGCTTAGAATTCGGCAGAAGGAACACTGAAGCTTTCTTT
v_call: TRBV28; clone_size: .; j_call: TRBJ1-5; d_call: .; cdr3_aa: CASDKRVYSNQPQHF; cdr3_nt: TGTGCCAGCGATAAGCGGGTGTATAGCAATCAGCCCCAGCATTTT
v_call: TRBV5-6; clone_size: .; j_call: TRBJ2-2; d_call: TRBD2; cdr3_aa: CASSRNGLEGYTGELFF; cdr3_nt: TGTGCCAGCAGCCGGAACGGACTAGAGGGTTACACCGGGGAGCTGTTTTTT
v_call: TRBV27; clone_size: .; j_call: TRBJ2-7; d_call: TRBD2; cdr3_aa: CASAFSGKEYEQYF; cdr3_nt: TGTGCCAGCGCATTTAGCGGGAAGGAGTACGAGCAGTACTTC
v_call: TRBV7-9; clone_size: once; j_call: TRBJ1-3; d_call: TRBD1; cdr3_aa: CASSLGDRDTNTIYF; cdr3_nt: TGTGCCAGCAGCTTAGGGGACAGGGATACAAACACCATATATTTT
v_call: TRBV12-5; clone_size: .; j_call: TRBJ1-4; d_call: .; cdr3_aa: CASGTGTMDKKLFF; cdr3_nt: TGTGCTAGTGGAACCGGGACAATGGATAAAAAACTGTTTTTT
v_call: TRBV28; clone_size: .; j_call: TRBJ2-7; d_call: .; cdr3_aa: CASSFGGPPLF; cdr3_nt: TGTGCCAGCAGTTTTGGCGGGCCGCCTCTCTTC
v_call: TRBV5-1; clone_size: .; j_call: TRBJ2-3; d_call: TRBD1; cdr3_aa: CASSYGQGAQSSTDTQYF; cdr3_nt: TGCGCCAGCAGCTACGGACAGGGGGCGCAGTCTAGCACAGATACGCAGTATTTT
v_call: TRBV2; clone_size: .; j_call: TRBJ2-7; d_call: .; cdr3_aa: CASSDASSSYEQYF; cdr3_nt: TGTGCCAGCAGTGATGCGAGTAGCTCCTACGAGCAGTACTTC
v_call: TRBV9; clone_size: .; j_call: TRBJ1-3; d_call: .; cdr3_aa: CASSVAGPGRSGNTIYF; cdr3_nt: TGTGCCAGCAGCGTAGCTGGCCCAGGGAGATCTGGAAACACCATATATTTT
v_call: TRBV27; clone_size: .; j_call: TRBJ2-7; d_call: .; cdr3_aa: CASSLTGSGEQYF; cdr3_nt: TGTGCCAGCAGTTTAACAGGGTCTGGGGAGCAGTACTTC
v_call: TRBV2; clone_size: .; j_call: TRBJ1-2; d_call: .; cdr3_aa: CASSSGTQTYGYTF; cdr3_nt: TGTGCCAGCAGTTCGGGAACACAGACCTATGGCTACACCTTC
v_call: TRBV6-1; clone_size: few; j_call: TRBJ1-2; d_call: .; cdr3_aa: CASSEVMGQYGYTF; cdr3_nt: TGTGCCAGCAGTGAGGTGATGGGTCAGTATGGCTACACCTTC
v_call: TRBV11-2; clone_size: few; j_call: TRBJ2-3; d_call: .; cdr3_aa: CASSSERVTQYF; cdr3_nt: TGTGCCAGCAGCTCAGAGCGGGTAACGCAGTATTTT
v_call: TRBV29-1; clone_size: .; j_call: TRBJ2-1; d_call: TRBD2; cdr3_aa: CSSSGLAGALNEQFF; cdr3_nt: TGCAGCTCCTCGGGGCTAGCGGGAGCTCTCAATGAGCAGTTCTTC
v_call: TRBV7-9; clone_size: .; j_call: TRBJ2-7; d_call: TRBD2; cdr3_aa: CASSPGLAGVSERQYF; cdr3_nt: TGTGCCAGCAGCCCCGGACTAGCGGGTGTATCCGAGAGGCAGTACTTC
v_call: TRBV2; clone_size: .; j_call: TRBJ1-5; d_call: .; cdr3_aa: CASSERGQPQHF; cdr3_nt: TGTGCCAGCAGTGAAAGGGGTCAGCCCCAGCATTTT
v_call: TRBV2; clone_size: .; j_call: TRBJ1-1; d_call: TRBD1; cdr3_aa: CASSRDRSMNTEAFF; cdr3_nt: TGTGCCAGCAGTCGGGACAGATCTATGAACACTGAAGCTTTCTTT
v_call: TRBV9; clone_size: once; j_call: TRBJ2-1; d_call: TRBD2; cdr3_aa: CASSATSGKGTSYNEQFF; cdr3_nt: TGTGCCAGCAGCGCCACTAGCGGGAAGGGAACAAGCTACAATGAGCAGTTCTTC
v_call: TRBV7-9; clone_size: once; j_call: TRBJ2-2; d_call: .; cdr3_aa: CASPRGLTGELFF; cdr3_nt: TGTGCCAGCCCCAGAGGTCTCACCGGGGAGCTGTTTTTT
v_call: TRBV5-1; clone_size: .; j_call: TRBJ1-2; d_call: TRBD1; cdr3_aa: CASSPNRGSRGYTF; cdr3_nt: TGCGCCAGCAGCCCCAACAGGGGATCCCGTGGCTACACCTTC
v_call: TRBV5-8; clone_size: .; j_call: TRBJ1-1; d_call: TRBD1; cdr3_aa: CASSLYTGGMNTEAFF; cdr3_nt: TGTGCCAGCAGCTTGTACACAGGGGGAATGAACACTGAAGCTTTCTTT
v_call: TRBV5-4; clone_size: .; j_call: TRBJ2-1; d_call: .; cdr3_aa: CASSLNFGANNEQFF; cdr3_nt: TGTGCCAGCAGCTTGAACTTTGGGGCGAACAATGAGCAGTTCTTC
v_call: TRBV10-3; clone_size: .; j_call: TRBJ2-1; d_call: .; cdr3_aa: CATRVGGSSYNEQFF; cdr3_nt: TGTGCCACGAGGGTAGGAGGGAGCTCCTACAATGAGCAGTTCTTC
v_call: TRBV5-4; clone_size: .; j_call: TRBJ2-2; d_call: .; cdr3_aa: CASSLVLNTGELFF; cdr3_nt: TGTGCCAGCAGCTTGGTCCTGAACACCGGGGAGCTGTTTTTT
v_call: TRBV2; clone_size: .; j_call: TRBJ1-2; d_call: .; cdr3_aa: CASSSQGGGYTF; cdr3_nt: TGTGCCAGCAGTTCCCAGGGTGGGGGCTACACCTTC
v_call: TRBV28; clone_size: .; j_call: TRBJ2-1; d_call: .; cdr3_aa: CASSLGGPSYNEQFF; cdr3_nt: TGTGCCAGCAGTTTGGGGGGGCCCTCCTACAATGAGCAGTTCTTC
v_call: TRBV19; clone_size: .; j_call: TRBJ1-4; d_call: .; cdr3_aa: CASSRTEITATNEKLFF; cdr3_nt: TGTGCCAGTAGCAGGACTGAAATTACCGCAACTAATGAAAAACTGTTTTTT
v_call: TRBV7-8; clone_size: .; j_call: TRBJ2-7; d_call: TRBD1; cdr3_aa: CASSLAPGTATYEQYF; cdr3_nt: TGTGCCAGCAGCTTAGCGCCAGGGACAGCAACCTACGAGCAGTACTTC
v_call: TRBV4-2; clone_size: few; j_call: TRBJ2-3; d_call: TRBD2; cdr3_aa: CASRRAGAVTDTQYF; cdr3_nt: TGTGCCAGCAGAAGAGCGGGAGCGGTCACAGATACGCAGTATTTT
v_call: TRBV6-5; clone_size: .; j_call: TRBJ1-2; d_call: TRBD1; cdr3_aa: CASSTGGLLVGYTF; cdr3_nt: TGTGCCAGCAGTACAGGGGGTCTGTTGGTTGGCTACACCTTC
v_call: TRBV7-9; clone_size: once; j_call: TRBJ1-2; d_call: .; cdr3_aa: CASSPMTEYGYTF; cdr3_nt: TGTGCCAGCAGCCCCATGACCGAATATGGCTACACCTTC
v_call: TRBV19; clone_size: .; j_call: TRBJ2-2; d_call: TRBD2; cdr3_aa: CASTDPGLARAGELFF; cdr3_nt: TGTGCCAGTACCGATCCCGGACTAGCCCGAGCCGGGGAGCTGTTTTTT
v_call: TRBV27; clone_size: .; j_call: TRBJ2-3; d_call: TRBD2; cdr3_aa: CASSPATLAGARTDTQYF; cdr3_nt: TGTGCCAGCAGTCCTGCGACCCTAGCGGGAGCGAGGACAGATACGCAGTATTTT
v_call: TRBV28; clone_size: .; j_call: TRBJ2-1; d_call: TRBD2; cdr3_aa: CASSLLAGGIYNEQFF; cdr3_nt: TGTGCCAGCAGTTTATTAGCGGGGGGGATCTACAATGAGCAGTTCTTC
v_call: TRBV18; clone_size: .; j_call: TRBJ1-2; d_call: .; cdr3_aa: CASSPDPVGGGGYTF; cdr3_nt: TGTGCCAGCTCACCCGACCCCGTGGGGGGCGGTGGCTACACCTTC